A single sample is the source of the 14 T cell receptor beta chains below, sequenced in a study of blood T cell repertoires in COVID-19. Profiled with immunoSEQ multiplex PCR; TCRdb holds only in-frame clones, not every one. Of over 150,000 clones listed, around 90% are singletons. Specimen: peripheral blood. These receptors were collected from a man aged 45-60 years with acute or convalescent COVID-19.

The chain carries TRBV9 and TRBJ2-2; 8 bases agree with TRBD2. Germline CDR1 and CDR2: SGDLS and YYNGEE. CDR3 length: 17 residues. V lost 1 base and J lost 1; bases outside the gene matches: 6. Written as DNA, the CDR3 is TGTGCCAGCAGCGTAACGGGGCTAGCGGGGAACACCGGGGAGCTGTTTTTT. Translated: CASSVTGLAGNTGELFF.

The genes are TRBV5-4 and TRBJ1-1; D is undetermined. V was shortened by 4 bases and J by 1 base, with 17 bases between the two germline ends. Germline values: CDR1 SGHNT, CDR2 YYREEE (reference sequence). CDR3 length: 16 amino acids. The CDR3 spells CASSPTEAGRNTEAFF. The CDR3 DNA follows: TGTGCCAGCAGCCCGACGGAGGCAGGCCGGAACACTGAAGCTTTCTTT.

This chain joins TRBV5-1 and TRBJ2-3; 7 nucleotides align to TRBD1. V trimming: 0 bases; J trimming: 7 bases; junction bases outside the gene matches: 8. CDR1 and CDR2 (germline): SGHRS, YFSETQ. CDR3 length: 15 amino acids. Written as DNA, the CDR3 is TGCGCCAGCAGCTTGGCCAGGGGGTCTAAAAATACGCAGTATTTT. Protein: CASSLARGSKNTQYF. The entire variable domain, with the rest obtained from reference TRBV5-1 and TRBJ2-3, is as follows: KAGVTQTPRYLIKTRGQQVTLSCSPISGHRSVSWYQQTPGQGLQFLFEYFSETQRNKGNFPGRFSGRQFSNSRSEMNVSTLELGDSALYLCASSLARGSKNTQYFGPGTRLTVL.

The CDR3 DNA sequence: TGTGCCAGCAGCCCAACCGCCGGCTACGAGCAGTACTTC. It yields the protein CASSPTAGYEQYF. The chain recombines TRBV7-3 with TRBJ2-7; D not resolved. This CDR3 comprises 13 residues. V lost 5 bases to trimming and J lost 3 bases, with 11 bases between them. Germline V gene sequence: CDR1 SGHTA, CDR2 FQGTGA.

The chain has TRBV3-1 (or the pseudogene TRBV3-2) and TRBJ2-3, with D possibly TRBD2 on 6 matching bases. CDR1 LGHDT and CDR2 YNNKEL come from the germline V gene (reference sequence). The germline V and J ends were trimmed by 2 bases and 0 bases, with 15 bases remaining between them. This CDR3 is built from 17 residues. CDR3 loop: CASSQHPPGTSTDTQYF. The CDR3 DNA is TGTGCCAGCAGCCAACATCCCCCAGGGACTAGCACAGATACGCAGTATTTT.

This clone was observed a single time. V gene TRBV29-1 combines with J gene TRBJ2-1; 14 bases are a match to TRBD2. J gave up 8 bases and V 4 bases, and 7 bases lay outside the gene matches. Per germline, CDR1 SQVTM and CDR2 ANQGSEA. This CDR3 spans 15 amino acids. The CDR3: CSVGMGTSGSYEQFF. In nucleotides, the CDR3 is TGCAGCGTTGGCATGGGGACTAGCGGGAGCTATGAGCAGTTCTTC.

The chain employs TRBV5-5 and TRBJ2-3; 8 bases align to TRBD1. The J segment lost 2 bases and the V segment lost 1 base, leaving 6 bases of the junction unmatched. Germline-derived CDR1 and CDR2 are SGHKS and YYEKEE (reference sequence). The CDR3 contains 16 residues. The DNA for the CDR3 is TGTGCCAGCAGCTTGTACAGGGGGTCTCTCACAGATACGCAGTATTTT. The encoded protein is CASSLYRGSLTDTQYF.

CDR3 bases: TGTGCCAGTTATAGCGTGGGACAGGGGTCCTACGAGCAGTACTTC. Translated, it gives CASYSVGQGSYEQYF. The V gene is TRBV2, the J gene TRBJ2-7; 10 nucleotides agree with TRBD1. CDR1 SNHLY and CDR2 FYNNEI come from the germline V gene. The trim removed 9 bases at V and 1 base at J, leaving 9 bases unmatched. The CDR3 extends over 15 amino acids.

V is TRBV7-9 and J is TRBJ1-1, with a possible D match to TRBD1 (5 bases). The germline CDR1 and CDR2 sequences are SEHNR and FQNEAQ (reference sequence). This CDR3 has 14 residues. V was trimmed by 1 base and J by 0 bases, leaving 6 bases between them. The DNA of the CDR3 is TGTGCCAGCAGCTTAGAGGGGATGAACACTGAAGCTTTCTTT. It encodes CASSLEGMNTEAFF.

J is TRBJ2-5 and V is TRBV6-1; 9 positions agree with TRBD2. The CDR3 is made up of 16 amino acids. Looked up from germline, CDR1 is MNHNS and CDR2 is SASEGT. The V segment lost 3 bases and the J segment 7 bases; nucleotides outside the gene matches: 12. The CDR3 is CASSDRASGTWGTQYF. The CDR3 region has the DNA TGTGCCAGCAGTGACAGGGCTAGCGGGACGTGGGGGACCCAGTACTTC.

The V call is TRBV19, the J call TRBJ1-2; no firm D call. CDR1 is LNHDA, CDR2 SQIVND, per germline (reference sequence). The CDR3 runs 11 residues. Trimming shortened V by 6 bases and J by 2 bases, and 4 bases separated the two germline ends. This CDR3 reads CASSLNYGYTF. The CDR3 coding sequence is TGTGCCAGTAGCCTGAACTATGGCTACACCTTC.

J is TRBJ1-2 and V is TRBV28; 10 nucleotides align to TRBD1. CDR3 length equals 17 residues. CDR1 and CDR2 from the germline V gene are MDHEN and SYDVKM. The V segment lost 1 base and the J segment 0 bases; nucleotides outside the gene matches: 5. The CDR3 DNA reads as TGTGCCAGCAGTTTATTCGGGACAGGGGCACCTAACTATGGCTACACCTTC. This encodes CASSLFGTGAPNYGYTF.

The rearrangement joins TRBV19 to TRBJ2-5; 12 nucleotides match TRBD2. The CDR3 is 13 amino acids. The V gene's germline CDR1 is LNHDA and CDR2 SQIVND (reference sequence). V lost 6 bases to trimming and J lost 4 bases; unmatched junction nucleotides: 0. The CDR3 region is CASRLAGGETQYF. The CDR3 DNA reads TGTGCCAGTAGACTAGCGGGAGGAGAGACCCAGTACTTC.

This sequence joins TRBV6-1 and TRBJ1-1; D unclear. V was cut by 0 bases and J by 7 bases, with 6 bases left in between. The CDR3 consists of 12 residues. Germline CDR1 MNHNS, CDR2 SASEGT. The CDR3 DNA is TGTGCCAGCAGTGAAGCGAGGATTGAAGCTTTCTTT. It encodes CASSEARIEAFF.